The entry that follows covers one TCR beta chain sequence. CDR1 and CDR2 (germline): SGHRS, YFSETQ. CDR3 size: 16 residues. After removal of 0 bases from V and 6 bases from J, the junction contained 10 bases not matched to a gene. This entry is derived from a study of blood T cell repertoires in COVID-19. The wider study: Collection of acute and convalescent COVID-19 samples took place in the United States, Italy and Spain.

In the original analysis: Estimation of nucleated cell counts was performed using reference gene primer amplification. Method: immunoSEQ multiplex PCR; TCRdb's copy keeps in-frame clones and lacks some. That table supplies the V and J calls and clone size; D and trimming were determined from the DNA. This sample has approximately 90,000 clones, with 85% to 90% found just once. This clonotype was obtained from a man between 60 and 75 years old with acute or convalescent COVID-19. The V and J genes are TRBV5-1 and TRBJ2-3; TRBD1 aligns across 7 bases. The specimen was peripheral blood. CDR3 sequence: CASSLAVDRVGDTQYF. The CDR3 nucleotides are TGCGCCAGCAGCTTGGCCGTAGACAGGGTAGGGGATACGCAGTATTTT.